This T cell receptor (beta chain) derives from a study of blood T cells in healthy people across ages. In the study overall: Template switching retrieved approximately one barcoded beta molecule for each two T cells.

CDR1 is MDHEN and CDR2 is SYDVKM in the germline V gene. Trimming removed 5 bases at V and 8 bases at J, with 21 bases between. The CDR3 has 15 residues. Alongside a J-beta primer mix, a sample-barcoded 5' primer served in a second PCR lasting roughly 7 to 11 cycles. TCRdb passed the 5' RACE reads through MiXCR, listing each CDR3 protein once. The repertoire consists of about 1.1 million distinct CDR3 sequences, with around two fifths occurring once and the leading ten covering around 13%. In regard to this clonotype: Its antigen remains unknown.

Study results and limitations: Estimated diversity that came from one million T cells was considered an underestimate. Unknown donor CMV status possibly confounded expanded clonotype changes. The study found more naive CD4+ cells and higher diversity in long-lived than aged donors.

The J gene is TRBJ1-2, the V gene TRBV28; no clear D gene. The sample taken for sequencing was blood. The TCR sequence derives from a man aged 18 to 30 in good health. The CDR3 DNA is TGTGCCAGCAGTCCCCATCTCTCTCCCTCGTTGGGCTACACCTTC. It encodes CASSPHLSPSLGYTF.